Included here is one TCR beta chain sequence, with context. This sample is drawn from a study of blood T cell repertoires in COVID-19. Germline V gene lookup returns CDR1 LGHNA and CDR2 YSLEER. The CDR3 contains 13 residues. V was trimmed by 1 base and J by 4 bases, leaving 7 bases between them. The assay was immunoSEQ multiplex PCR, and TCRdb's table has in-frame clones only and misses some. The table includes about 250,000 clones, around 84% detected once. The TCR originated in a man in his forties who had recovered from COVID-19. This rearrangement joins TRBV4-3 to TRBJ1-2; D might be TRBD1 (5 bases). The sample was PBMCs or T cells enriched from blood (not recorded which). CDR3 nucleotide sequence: TGCGCCAGCAGCCAAGGACAGATCTATGGCTACACCTTC. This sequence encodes CASSQGQIYGYTF.